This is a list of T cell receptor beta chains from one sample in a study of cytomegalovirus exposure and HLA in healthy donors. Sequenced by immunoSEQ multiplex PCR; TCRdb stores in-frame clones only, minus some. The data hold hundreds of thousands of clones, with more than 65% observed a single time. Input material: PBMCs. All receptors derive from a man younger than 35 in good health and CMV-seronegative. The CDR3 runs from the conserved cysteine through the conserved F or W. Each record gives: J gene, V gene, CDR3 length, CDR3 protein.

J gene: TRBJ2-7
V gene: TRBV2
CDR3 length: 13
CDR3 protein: CASTKREVYEQYF

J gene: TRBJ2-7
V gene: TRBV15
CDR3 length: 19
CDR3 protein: CATSRGRGLAGVVSSEQYF

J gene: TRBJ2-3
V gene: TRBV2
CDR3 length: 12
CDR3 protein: CASSTTGGPQYF

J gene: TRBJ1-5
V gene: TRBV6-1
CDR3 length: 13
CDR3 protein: CASNEPPAEPQHF

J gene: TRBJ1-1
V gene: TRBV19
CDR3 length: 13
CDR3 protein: CASKPDRQREAFF

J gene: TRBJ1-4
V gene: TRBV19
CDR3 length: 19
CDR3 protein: CASITGTLTPLSTNEKLFF

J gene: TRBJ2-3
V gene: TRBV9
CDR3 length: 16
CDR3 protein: CASSGAIGGARDTQYF

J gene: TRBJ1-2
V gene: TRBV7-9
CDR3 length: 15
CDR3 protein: CASSLEVRGFYGYTF

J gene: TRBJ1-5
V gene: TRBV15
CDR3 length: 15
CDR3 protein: CATTMDRSTNQPQHF

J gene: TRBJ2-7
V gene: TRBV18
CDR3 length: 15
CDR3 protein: CASSPGLAGRGEQYF

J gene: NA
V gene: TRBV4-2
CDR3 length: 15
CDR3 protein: CASSRLPDSFYEQYF

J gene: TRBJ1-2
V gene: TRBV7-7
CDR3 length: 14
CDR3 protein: CAKRRGTALCGYTF

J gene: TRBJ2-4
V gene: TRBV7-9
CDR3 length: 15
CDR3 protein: CASSLESGGKNIQYF

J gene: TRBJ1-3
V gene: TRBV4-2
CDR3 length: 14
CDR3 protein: CASSRQNSGNTIYF

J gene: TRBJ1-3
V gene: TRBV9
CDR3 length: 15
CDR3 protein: CASSVEGASGNTIYF

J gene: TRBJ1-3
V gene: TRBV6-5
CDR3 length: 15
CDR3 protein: CASSLDQGSGNTIYF

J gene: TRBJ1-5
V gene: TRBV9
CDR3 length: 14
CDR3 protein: CASSVGQGRQPQHF

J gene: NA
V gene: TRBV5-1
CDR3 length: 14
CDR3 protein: CASSLLAGDYEQYF

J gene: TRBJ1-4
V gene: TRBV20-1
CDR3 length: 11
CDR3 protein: CSASFEEKLFF

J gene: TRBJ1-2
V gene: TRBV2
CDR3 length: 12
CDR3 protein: CASVGREYGYTF

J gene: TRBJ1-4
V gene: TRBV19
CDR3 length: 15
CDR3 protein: CASSARQGALEKLFF

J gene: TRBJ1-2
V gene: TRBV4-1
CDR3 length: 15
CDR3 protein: CASSQVIRGNYGYTF

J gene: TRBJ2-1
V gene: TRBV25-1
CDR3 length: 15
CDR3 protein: CASSEGQTKDNEQFF

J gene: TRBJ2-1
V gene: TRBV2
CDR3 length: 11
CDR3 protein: CASSVLNEQFF